Presented here are 28 T cell receptor beta chains from one specimen sequenced in a study of blood T cell repertoires in COVID-19 (dated by TCRdb to 2020 to 2022). The receptor library was made with the immunoSEQ multiplex PCR assay. Drawn from immuneACCESS, this table holds only the in-frame rearrangements with V and J called that TCRdb kept. Clones are partly lost; checked studies trace under half to an unresolved V gene and leave the rest unexplained. Present in this sample are some 270,000 clones, more than 85% of which were seen just once. The top ten hold around 0.84% of the sample. Sequenced material: peripheral blood. The source is a man under 40 with acute or convalescent COVID-19.

The chain has TRBV3-1 (or the pseudogene TRBV3-2) and TRBJ1-3, with D unresolved. Germline lookup yields CDR1 LGHDT and CDR2 YNNKEL (reference sequence). This CDR3 has 15 residues. The V end lost 4 bases, the J end lost 0 bases, and 10 bases lay between the germline ends. The DNA of the CDR3 is TGTGCCAGCAGCCTAGCGGGGAGCTCTGGAAACACCATATATTTT. Its protein is CASSLAGSSGNTIYF.

The rearrangement links TRBV2 to TRBJ1-2, with D possibly matching TRBD1 (5 bases). The V and J ends lost 8 bases and 7 bases respectively, with 8 bases between them. This CDR3 has 10 amino acids. Germline V gene data show CDR1 as SNHLY and CDR2 as FYNNEI. This chain's CDR3 is CASRRGGYTF. CDR3 sequence (DNA): TGTGCCAGCCGGAGGGGTGGCTACACCTTC.

CDR3 DNA sequence: TGCGCCAGCAGCTTGCAAGGGGGTAACAATCAGCCCCAGCATTTT. Its protein is CASSLQGGNNQPQHF. The chain carries TRBV5-1 and TRBJ1-5; possible D gene TRBD1, 6 bases. V lost 1 base, J lost 3 bases, and 11 bases lay in between. The CDR3 loop spans 15 amino acids. Germline V gene data show CDR1 as SGHRS and CDR2 as YFSETQ.

The chain has TRBV11-2 and TRBJ2-7; a possible D gene is TRBD1 (5 bases). The CDR3 consists of 12 residues. Germline CDR1 is SGHAT and CDR2 is FQNNGV. V was trimmed by 1 base and J by 6 bases, leaving 7 bases between them. The CDR3 is CASSLAGIEQYF. The DNA of the CDR3 is TGTGCCAGCAGCTTAGCAGGGATCGAGCAGTACTTC.

The rearrangement uses TRBV11-2 and TRBJ2-7, with a weak D call TRBD1 (6 bases). The germline CDR1 and CDR2 sequences are SGHAT and FQNNGV. This CDR3 spans 17 amino acids. The V and J ends lost 5 bases and 3 bases respectively, with 23 bases between them. The CDR3 reads CASSERRDRDKRYEQYF. The CDR3 DNA sequence: TGTGCCAGCAGCGAACGACGGGACCGGGACAAACGCTACGAGCAGTACTTC.

The chain carries TRBV5-8 and TRBJ2-3, with TRBD2 matching 7 bases. CDR3 length: 16 residues. V was clipped by 4 bases and J by 0 bases; unmatched bases: 8. Germline CDR1 SGHTS, CDR2 YDEGEE. This CDR3 reads CASSPGSGASTDTQYF. In DNA form, the CDR3 reads TGTGCCAGCAGCCCGGGGAGCGGGGCTAGCACAGATACGCAGTATTTT.

This chain links TRBV30 with TRBJ2-2; maybe TRBD2 (6 bases). V gave up 0 bases and J gave up 0 bases, with 14 bases separating them. The CDR3 has 17 amino acids. Germline loops: CDR1 GTSNPN, CDR2 SVGIG (reference sequence). Here the CDR3 reads CAWSVRVSGPNTGELFF. In DNA, the CDR3 is TGTGCCTGGAGTGTACGGGTTAGCGGACCGAACACCGGGGAGCTGTTTTTT.

This chain uses TRBV6-5 with TRBJ1-6; 7 bases agree with TRBD1. CDR1 is MNHEY and CDR2 is SVGAGI in the germline V gene. CDR3 length: 15 residues. Losses at the gene ends were 6 bases for V and 6 bases for J; bases not matched to a gene: 8. In nucleotides, the CDR3 is TGTGCCAGCAGAACAGGACAGGTCATTAATTCACCCCTCCACTTT. It specifies CASRTGQVINSPLHF.

V usage is TRBV6-4 and J usage is TRBJ1-1, with TRBD1 identical over 8 bases. Unmatched junction bases numbered 9, after V lost 2 bases and J lost 4 bases. The germline CDR1 and CDR2 sequences are MRHNA and SNTAGT. The CDR3 contains 16 residues. CDR3 loop: CASSDQTGGRGTEAFF. The DNA of the CDR3 is TGTGCCAGCAGTGACCAAACAGGGGGACGGGGCACTGAAGCTTTCTTT.

The chain carries TRBV28 and TRBJ2-7, with TRBD1 as a possible D gene (5 bases). V lost 2 bases and J lost 3, with 17 bases in between. This CDR3 contains 16 residues. Germline CDR1 is MDHEN and CDR2 is SYDVKM. The CDR3 DNA is TGTGCCAGCAGTTTAAGACAGCAATTTACCCTCTACGAGCAGTACTTC. Protein product: CASSLRQQFTLYEQYF.

V usage is TRBV19 and J usage is TRBJ2-5; a weak D match, TRBD2 (5 bases). There are 16 residues in the CDR3. Per the germline V gene, CDR1 is LNHDA and CDR2 is SQIVND (reference sequence). The V and J ends lost 1 base and 5 bases respectively, with 17 bases between them. Here the CDR3 reads CASSIGAATNAETQYF. CDR3 DNA sequence: TGTGCCAGTAGTATAGGAGCGGCCACGAACGCGGAGACCCAGTACTTC.

The rearrangement joins TRBV5-1 to TRBJ2-5, with a possible D match to TRBD2 (5 bases). The germline CDR1 and CDR2 sequences are SGHRS and YFSETQ. Trimming left V 4 bases short and J 5 bases short, with 15 bases between. The CDR3 length is 14 residues. The CDR3 is CASSLGERVETQYF. CDR3 nucleotide sequence: TGCGCCAGCAGCCTCGGCGAGAGGGTTGAGACCCAGTACTTC.

J is TRBJ2-3 and V is TRBV5-1; 9 bases are shared with TRBD2. This CDR3 is 17 amino acids long. CDR1 and CDR2 from the germline V gene are SGHRS and YFSETQ. J was trimmed by 0 bases and V by 4 bases; bases with no gene match: 9. The CDR3 nucleotides read TGCGCCAGCAGCGCTCGACTAGCGGTCCCTAGCACAGATACGCAGTATTTT. Amino acid sequence: CASSARLAVPSTDTQYF.

The chain links TRBV7-9 to TRBJ1-1, with no clear D. Germline V CDR1 and CDR2: SEHNR, FQNEAQ (reference sequence). With 11 bases removed from V and 4 bases from J, the gap between germline ends came to 14 bases. The CDR3 spans 12 residues. The CDR3 here is CAANGEGTEAFF. The CDR3 DNA is TGTGCCGCCAACGGGGAAGGCACTGAAGCTTTCTTT.

This sequence joins TRBV29-1 and TRBJ2-1, with D possibly being TRBD2 (7 bases). V was clipped by 0 bases and J by 4 bases, with 13 bases between them. Germline CDR1 reads SQVTM; CDR2 reads ANQGSEA. CDR3 length: 15 residues. The CDR3: CSVEDRGGGYNEQFF. CDR3 DNA sequence: TGCAGCGTTGAAGATCGAGGGGGGGGTTACAATGAGCAGTTCTTC.

The chain uses TRBV5-1 and TRBJ2-1, with D possibly matching TRBD2 (6 bases). Germline V gives CDR1 SGHRS, CDR2 YFSETQ. Trimming removed 7 bases at V and 15 bases at J, with 20 bases between. This CDR3 is built from 12 residues. The CDR3 DNA follows: TGCGCCAGCCGCTGGTGGGGGGAAGGGTTGTTCTTC. Encoded protein: CASRWWGEGLFF. Full variable domain (remainder filled in from reference TRBV5-1 and TRBJ2-1): KAGVTQTPRYLIKTRGQQVTLSCSPISGHRSVSWYQQTPGQGLQFLFEYFSETQRNKGNFPGRFSGRQFSNSRSEMNVSTLELGDSALYLCASRWWGEGLFFGPGTRLTVL.

J is TRBJ2-1 and V is TRBV3-1 (or the pseudogene TRBV3-2); 9 positions match TRBD1. This CDR3 has 15 residues. From germline, CDR1 is LGHDT and CDR2 YNNKEL (reference sequence). Germline trimming cut 6 bases from V and 4 bases from J; bases unmatched to any gene: 7. CDR3 in DNA: TGTGCCAGCAGTCAGGACAGGGGAGCATACAATGAGCAGTTCTTC. The encoded protein is CASSQDRGAYNEQFF.

This chain uses TRBV30 with TRBJ1-6; a possible D gene is TRBD1 (5 bases). The germline gives CDR1 GTSNPN, CDR2 SVGIG (reference sequence). Trimming shortened V by 1 base and J by 6 bases, and 7 bases separated the two germline ends. The CDR3 covers 13 residues. The CDR3 bases are TGTGCCTGGAGTGGACAGCCTAATTCACCCCTCCACTTT. Translation gives CAWSGQPNSPLHF.

The chain joins TRBV2 to TRBJ2-5; 7 nucleotides line up with TRBD1. V shed 9 bases, J shed 5 bases, and the junction held 15 bases outside the gene matches. Germline values: CDR1 SNHLY, CDR2 FYNNEI. This CDR3 is 15 amino acids long. This CDR3 is CASVKGSGGEETQYF. CDR3 in DNA: TGTGCCAGTGTTAAAGGCTCAGGGGGAGAGGAGACCCAGTACTTC.

The table lists this clone with a count of one. The chain recombines TRBV9 with TRBJ1-2; TRBD1 aligns across 12 bases. The V and J ends lost 4 bases and 5 bases, in that order; junction bases with no gene match: 3. CDR1 is SGDLS, CDR2 YYNGEE, per germline. There are 14 residues in the CDR3. This CDR3 is CASSKGQGAYGYTF. The CDR3 DNA reads TGTGCCAGCAGCAAGGGACAGGGGGCTTATGGCTACACCTTC. The variable domain in full, with the rest retrieved from reference TRBV9 and TRBJ1-2, is DSGVTQTPKHLITATGQRVTLRCSPRSGDLSVYWYQQSLDQGLQFLIQYYNGEERAKGNILERFSAQQFPDLHSELNLSSLELGDSALYFCASSKGQGAYGYTFGSGTRLTVV.

This chain joins TRBV27 and TRBJ2-7; TRBD2 agrees at 8 bases. Germline assignment: CDR1 MNHEY and CDR2 SMNVEV (reference sequence). V was clipped by 7 bases and J by 1 base; unmatched bases: 6. The CDR3 spans 14 residues. The CDR3 DNA follows: TGTGCCAGCAAGCCGGGGGGGCAGTCCTACGAGCAGTACTTC. It codes for CASKPGGQSYEQYF.

The chain employs TRBV6-5 and TRBJ1-6; D possibly corresponds to TRBD1 (5 bases). Trimming cost V 6 bases and J 4 bases, with 13 bases left between them. The CDR3 consists of 15 residues. Germline CDR1 MNHEY, CDR2 SVGAGI. The CDR3 DNA follows: TGTGCCAGCAGCCCAAGACAGAGATATAATTCACCCCTCCACTTT. It encodes CASSPRQRYNSPLHF.

CDR3 in amino acids: CAISDGVYGEQFF. CDR3 DNA: TGTGCCATCAGTGATGGAGTCTACGGTGAGCAGTTCTTC. The chain uses TRBV10-3 and TRBJ2-1, with no clear D. The germline V and J ends were trimmed by 3 bases and 9 bases, with 12 bases remaining between them. From germline, CDR1 is ENHRY and CDR2 SYGVKD. The CDR3 runs 13 residues.

The chain carries TRBV27 and TRBJ1-2; TRBD1 matches 7 bases. CDR1 and CDR2 (germline): MNHEY, SMNVEV (reference sequence). Trimming cost V 6 bases and J 0 bases; bases outside gene matches: 13. This CDR3 is 17 amino acids long. CDR3 nucleotide sequence: TGTGCCAGCAGGCCAACACCAGGGGGGCAGACTAACTATGGCTACACCTTC. Translating gives CASRPTPGGQTNYGYTF.

The genes are TRBV7-9 and TRBJ2-2; 7 nucleotides line up with TRBD2. This CDR3 is built from 15 residues. The germline CDR1 and CDR2 sequences are SEHNR and FQNEAQ (reference sequence). The V and J ends lost 4 bases and 1 base, in that order; junction bases with no gene match: 3. CDR3 sequence (DNA): TGTGCCAGCAGCTCGGGCGGGGGGAACACCGGGGAGCTGTTTTTT. As protein: CASSSGGGNTGELFF.

The rearrangement links TRBV15 to TRBJ2-2, with 11 bases that match TRBD2. Germline V gene sequence: CDR1 LNHNV, CDR2 YYDKDF (reference sequence). The CDR3 covers 17 residues. V shed 0 bases, J shed 6 bases, and the junction held 6 bases outside the gene matches. CDR3 region: CATSREGLAASAGELFF. In DNA, the CDR3 is TGTGCCACCAGCAGAGAGGGACTAGCGGCATCGGCCGGGGAGCTGTTTTTT.

The rearrangement joins TRBV7-9 to TRBJ2-1; perhaps TRBD2 as D (7 bases). Germline V gene lookup returns CDR1 SEHNR and CDR2 FQNEAQ (reference sequence). The CDR3 length is 14 residues. V was cut by 4 bases and J by 8 bases, with 15 bases left in between. CDR3 loop: CASSSGGPVDEQFF. Written as DNA, the CDR3 is TGTGCCAGCAGCTCCGGGGGGCCTGTTGATGAGCAGTTCTTC.

The V call is TRBV28, the J call TRBJ1-2; TRBD1 might be the D (5 bases). The CDR3 contains 14 residues. Germline lookup yields CDR1 MDHEN and CDR2 SYDVKM. Trimming took 1 base from V and 6 from J, leaving 12 bases between them. Here the CDR3 reads CASSLSMKGDGYTF. In nucleotides, the CDR3 is TGTGCCAGCAGTTTATCCATGAAAGGGGATGGCTACACCTTC.